Listed below are T cell receptor beta chains from one sample, sequenced in a study of cytomegalovirus exposure and HLA in healthy donors. The repertoire was sequenced with immunoSEQ multiplex PCR; TCRdb's copy has only in-frame clones and lacks some. Found here are approximately 59,000 clones, 85% to 95% of them singletons; the top ten hold roughly 5.3%. Sequenced material: PBMCs. Receptor source: a young man in good health and CMV-seropositive. Both conserved end residues are part of each CDR3. A D gene is named only where the DNA matches it firmly. For some rows the clone size is stated as once, few or many, or as a class when expanded; others skip it.

CDR3nt,CDR3aa,d_gene,abundance,v_gene,j_gene
TGTGCCTGGAGTGCATTTCTCCCACCTGGCGGGAGGACCCTCTACGAGCAGTACTTC,CAWSAFLPPGGRTLYEQYF,TRBD2,once,TRBV30,TRBJ2-7
TGCGCCAGCAGCCAAGACCAGACTAGCGGGAGGGTCCGGTACTTC,CASSQDQTSGRVRYF,TRBD2,-,TRBV4-1,TRBJ2-7
TGTGCCAGCAGCTTAGCAGGGACAGGGGAAGCTTTCTTT,CASSLAGTGEAFF,TRBD1,-,TRBV7-9,TRBJ1-1
TGTGCCAGCAGATTATACAATGAGCAGTTCTTC,CASRLYNEQFF,-,-,TRBV5-4,TRBJ2-1
TGTGCCAGCAGGCCGTACACACCGAAAAACATTCAGTACTTC,CASRPYTPKNIQYF,-,-,TRBV6-1,TRBJ2-4
TGTGCCAGTAGTAACCCTAGCGGGACCCCCAGCGTCCTGACTTTC,CASSNPSGTPSVLTF,TRBD2,-,TRBV19,TRBJ2-6
TGTGCCAGCAGTGCCCGCCGACTAGCGGGAGGGTTCTACGAGCAGTACTTC,CASSARRLAGGFYEQYF,TRBD2,-,TRBV27,TRBJ2-7
TGTGCCAGCAGCACCAGAGGGACAGGGGTGTACACTAATGAAAAACTGTTTTTT,CASSTRGTGVYTNEKLFF,TRBD1,-,TRBV7-2,TRBJ1-4
TGTGCCAGCAGTTTCGGCAGGTCCTATGGCTACACCTTC,CASSFGRSYGYTF,-,once,TRBV28,TRBJ1-2
TGTGCCAGCAGCCAATCTGGTAGCGGGTCAGATACGCAGTATTTT,CASSQSGSGSDTQYF,TRBD2,-,TRBV4-2,TRBJ2-3
TGTGCCAGCAGTTTGAACCGTTGGGAGTCTCCCTCCTACGAGCAGTACTTC,CASSLNRWESPSYEQYF,-,-,TRBV28,TRBJ2-7
TGTGCCAGCGCCCCCGACAGGGGGCTACCCTATGGCTACACCTTC,CASAPDRGLPYGYTF,TRBD1,-,TRBV6-1,TRBJ1-2
TGTGCCAGCAGTGATTCTGAGGGATTGGTGCAGTACTTC,CASSDSEGLVQYF,-,-,TRBV6-1,TRBJ2-7
TGTGCCAGCAGTTACACTAGCGGGAGCCCCACAGATACGCAGTATTTT,CASSYTSGSPTDTQYF,TRBD2,-,TRBV6-5,TRBJ2-3
TGTGCCACCTCAAGACTAGCGGGAAACGACGAGCAGTACTTC,CATSRLAGNDEQYF,TRBD2,-,TRBV19,TRBJ2-7
TGCGCCAGCAGCTTGGAGGCTAGCGGGGCCTACGAGCAGTACTTC,CASSLEASGAYEQYF,TRBD2,-,TRBV5-1,TRBJ2-7
TGCGCCAGCAGCTCCAGAAACCAAGAGACCCAGTACTTC,CASSSRNQETQYF,-,-,TRBV5-1,TRBJ2-5
TGTGCCAGCAGTGAAGGGGACAGAAACTATGGCTACACCTTC,CASSEGDRNYGYTF,TRBD1,-,TRBV6-1,TRBJ1-2
TGTGCCAGCCCCTTGACTAGCGGGTCATCGCACCCTTACGAGCAGTACTTC,CASPLTSGSSHPYEQYF,TRBD2,-,TRBV7-6,TRBJ2-7
TGTGCCTGGCGGGAGCAAGAGACCCAGTACTTC,CAWREQETQYF,-,-,TRBV30,TRBJ2-5
TGTGCCAGCAGTCCCTGGGTGGGGGGGATCTCTATGAACACTGAAGCTTTCTTT,CASSPWVGGISMNTEAFF,-,-,TRBV28,TRBJ1-1
TGTGCCAGCAGCGTAGGGGCGGGGGACTACGAGCAGTACTTC,CASSVGAGDYEQYF,TRBD2,-,TRBV9,TRBJ2-7
TGTGGCATTGTTAGCTCTGGGGCCAACGTCCTGACTTTC,CGIVSSGANVLTF,-,-,TRBV10-3,TRBJ2-6
TGTGCCAGCAGCATATCGGCGGACGTCCTGACTTTC,CASSISADVLTF,-,-,TRBV11-2,TRBJ2-6
TGTGCCACTCAAAGGGAGGGCGCTAGCACAGATACGCAGTATTTT,CATQREGASTDTQYF,TRBD2,-,TRBV6-5,TRBJ2-3
TGTGCCAGCAGCCGGGAAGGGTCCTACGAGCAGTACTTC,CASSREGSYEQYF,-,once,TRBV6-5,TRBJ2-7
TGTGCCAGCAGTTACACCCTACAGGGGATAGGCGAGCAGTACTTC,CASSYTLQGIGEQYF,TRBD1,-,TRBV6-5,TRBJ2-7
TGTGCCAGCAGACCGACAGGGGTGGGCGAGCAGTACTTC,CASRPTGVGEQYF,TRBD1,-,TRBV27,TRBJ2-7
TGTGCCAGCAGCACCTCCAGGACAGGTTTTCAAGAGACCCAGTACTTC,CASSTSRTGFQETQYF,TRBD1,-,TRBV6-6,TRBJ2-5
TGTGCCAGCAGCCGACCCGCGACAGGGTGGACAGATACGCAGTATTTT,CASSRPATGWTDTQYF,TRBD1,-,TRBV6-6,TRBJ2-3
TGTGCCAGCACGCGGGGCCCGAACACTGAAGCTTTCTTT,CASTRGPNTEAFF,-,-,TRBV2,TRBJ1-1
TGTGCCAGCGGAGAGAACTTGGGCGAGCAGTACTTC,CASGENLGEQYF,-,-,TRBV27,TRBJ2-7
TGTGCCAGCAGTTCTCGGACAGGGGGACAGCCCCAGCATTTT,CASSSRTGGQPQHF,TRBD1,-,TRBV28,TRBJ1-5
TGTGCGGGTGGACAGTATAGCAATCAGCCCCAGCATTTT,CAGGQYSNQPQHF,-,-,TRBV6-6,TRBJ1-5
TGTGCCAGCGGGACGGGACTCAGGTGGGCGCAGTATTTT,CASGTGLRWAQYF,-,once,TRBV2,TRBJ2-3
TGTGCCAGCTCAATCCGGGGGTCTGGAAACACCATATATTTT,CASSIRGSGNTIYF,-,-,TRBV18,TRBJ1-3
TGTGCCAGCAGCTTTCCTCCCCGGACTAGCGGGATTAGCACAGATACGCAGTATTTT,CASSFPPRTSGISTDTQYF,TRBD2,once,TRBV11-2,TRBJ2-3
TGTGCCAGCAGTTACTCCCGGTCCCCCTCCTACGAGCAGTACTTC,CASSYSRSPSYEQYF,-,-,TRBV6-5,TRBJ2-7
TGTGCCAGCAGCTCAGTCCCCTTCAATCAGCCCCAGCATTTT,CASSSVPFNQPQHF,-,-,TRBV21-1,TRBJ1-5
TGTGCCAGCAGCTTAGACGGGACTAGCGGCAACAATGAGCAGTTCTTC,CASSLDGTSGNNEQFF,TRBD2,once,TRBV11-3,TRBJ2-1
TGTGCCACGTTAGCCCGCCCCAACACAGATACGCAGTATTTT,CATLARPNTDTQYF,-,-,TRBV6-1,TRBJ2-3
TGTGCCAGCAGCTTCAAGGGGCTAGAGACCCAGTACTTC,CASSFKGLETQYF,-,few,TRBV7-2,TRBJ2-5
TGTGCCTCCAAAAATGAAAAACTGTTTTTT,CASKNEKLFF,-,-,TRBV30,TRBJ1-4
TGTGCCACCTGGGACAGGGAACATGGCTACACCTTC,CATWDREHGYTF,TRBD1,-,TRBV10-3,TRBJ1-2